This TCR beta chain was captured in a study of cytomegalovirus exposure and HLA in healthy donors. Study context: The study's early data release held about 85 million unique TCRs from HLA-typed donors. Findings and limits, study-wide: Serostatus for CMV was the only available immune exposure information. It is likely that the observed cluster of highly shared sequence variants was a sequencing artifact.

The PCR made use of 60 Vbeta and 13 Jbeta primers. Using immunoSEQ multiplex PCR, the repertoire was profiled, and TCRdb retains in-frame clones only, with some absent. The data contain around 250,000 clones, approximately 81% of them seen just once; the ten biggest clones take up almost 8%. Trimming took 7 bases from V and 0 from J; bases not matched to a gene: 6. The CDR3 length is 15 residues. Germline CDR1 is MNHNS and CDR2 is SASEGT. With regard to this clone: Its antigen is as yet unknown.

This receptor was taken from a woman in her sixties in good health and CMV-seropositive. This chain links TRBV6-1 with TRBJ1-3, with 7 bases fitting TRBD1. Sequenced sample: PBMCs. CDR3 amino acids: CASTDRTVSGNTIYF. The CDR3 DNA follows: TGTGCCAGCACGGACAGGACCGTCTCTGGAAACACCATATATTTT.